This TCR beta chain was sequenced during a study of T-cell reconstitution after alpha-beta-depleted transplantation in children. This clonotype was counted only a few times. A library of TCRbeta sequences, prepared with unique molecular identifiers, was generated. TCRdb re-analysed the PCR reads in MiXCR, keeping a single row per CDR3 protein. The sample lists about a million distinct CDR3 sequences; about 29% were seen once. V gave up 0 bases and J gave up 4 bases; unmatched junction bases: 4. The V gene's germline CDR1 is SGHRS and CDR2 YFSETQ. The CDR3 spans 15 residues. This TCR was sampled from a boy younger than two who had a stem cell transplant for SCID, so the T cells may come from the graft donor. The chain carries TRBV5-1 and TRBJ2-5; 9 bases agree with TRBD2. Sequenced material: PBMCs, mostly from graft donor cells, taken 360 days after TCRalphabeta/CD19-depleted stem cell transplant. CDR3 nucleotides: TGCGCCAGCAGCTTGGTGACTAGCGGATCAGAGACCCAGTACTTC. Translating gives CASSLVTSGSETQYF.